The following is a T cell receptor (beta chain) sequence with its context. The CDR3 is made up of 15 amino acids. The germline CDR1 and CDR2 sequences are LGHNA and YNFKEQ. The V gene lost 2 bases and the J gene lost 4 bases, with 14 bases spanning the gap. This sample is part of a study of OX40 agonist ivuxolimab in advanced cancers. Generated by immunoSEQ multiplex PCR, the TCRdb table keeps only in-frame clones and is missing some. The table has around 60,000 clones, over 70% seen once. The genes are TRBV4-2 and TRBJ1-2, with no clear D. The sequence derives from an adult with an advanced solid tumor such as melanoma, head and neck, liver or kidney cancer. The sample consisted of CD4+ or CD8+ T cells sorted from blood, taken in a trial of the OX40 agonist ivuxolimab. The CDR3 protein is CASSQNGQAAYGYTF. The CDR3 DNA follows: TGTGCCAGCAGCCAAAACGGGCAGGCGGCCTATGGCTACACCTTC.